This passage covers 27 T cell receptor beta chains from one sample sequenced in a study of neurological immune-mediated disorders (dated by TCRdb to between 2017 and 2020). Taken with the paper, the label for time point translates to: longitudinal time-point 3. Receptor libraries were prepared by 5' RACE. The sequencer was an Illumina HiSeq 2500. The public reads were reprocessed in TCRdb via fastp at Q25 and MiXCR, keeping in-frame beta chains. Merged by CDR3 protein, the rows form single entries marked with the most common genes and DNA. This sample comprises approximately 89,000 distinct CDR3 sequences, about 4% of them detected only once. 5% to 6% of the sample is in the top ten clones. The sample comprised PBMCs. The receptors were sampled from an older woman with multiple sclerosis.

This clonotype was picked up many times. The V and J genes are TRBV9 and TRBJ2-1; the D is unclear. Germline V lookup: CDR1 SGDLS, CDR2 YYNGEE. The V end lost 1 base, the J end lost 7 bases, and 9 bases lay between the germline ends. There are 13 residues in the CDR3. CDR3 coding DNA: TGTGCCAGCAGCGTATCGACCGGGAATGAGCAGTTCTTC. Amino acids: CASSVSTGNEQFF.

This clonotype was recorded many times. V and J are TRBV20-1 and TRBJ2-7; 8 bases fit TRBD1. CDR3 length: 13 amino acids. Looked up from germline, CDR1 is DFQATT and CDR2 is SNEGSKA (reference sequence). V gave up 6 bases and J gave up 7 bases; unmatched junction bases: 11. CDR3: CSASDRVKGEQYF. The CDR3 DNA sequence: TGCAGTGCATCGGACAGGGTCAAAGGAGAGCAGTACTTC.

This clonotype was counted many times. This rearrangement joins TRBV2 to TRBJ1-6, with unresolved D. V was cut by 5 bases and J by 5 bases, with 13 bases left in between. CDR1 is SNHLY and CDR2 is FYNNEI in the germline V gene. The length of the CDR3 is 15 residues. This chain's CDR3 is CASSTARGHNSPLHF. DNA of the CDR3: TGTGCCAGCAGTACGGCCCGCGGGCATAATTCACCCCTCCACTTT.

This clonotype has a count of ten or more. V is TRBV28 and J is TRBJ2-5; D possibly corresponds to TRBD1 (5 bases). The CDR3 totals 13 residues. V shed 6 bases and J shed 3 bases, with 11 bases lying between them. Germline assignment: CDR1 MDHEN and CDR2 SYDVKM. The CDR3 bases are TGTGCCAGCAGGCCGACAGCAAAAGAGACCCAGTACTTC. This translates into CASRPTAKETQYF. The variable domain in full, completed from reference TRBV28 and TRBJ2-5, reads DVKVTQSSRYLVKRTGEKVFLECVQDMDHENMFWYRQDPGLGLRLIYFSYDVKMKEKGDIPEGYSVSREKKERFSLILESASTNQTSMYLCASRPTAKETQYFGPGTRLLVL.

Many counts were recorded for this clonotype. This sequence joins TRBV5-5 and TRBJ2-7; TRBD2 agrees at 8 bases. Germline CDR1 reads SGHKS; CDR2 reads YYEKEE (reference sequence). The CDR3 sequence is 16 residues long. With V trimmed by 4 bases and J by 2 bases, 11 bases remained unmatched. The CDR3 loop reads CASSPQPAGVTYEQYF. For the CDR3, the DNA is TGTGCCAGCAGCCCACAACCAGCGGGGGTGACCTACGAGCAGTACTTC.

This clonotype was seen at least ten times. This sequence joins TRBV9 and TRBJ1-1, with 7 bases fitting TRBD1. The CDR3 covers 15 residues. The V segment lost 2 bases and the J segment 5 bases; nucleotides outside the gene matches: 9. The germline CDR1 and CDR2 sequences are SGDLS and YYNGEE. DNA for the CDR3: TGTGCCAGCAGCGTGGAAAACAGGGGAGAGACTGAAGCTTTCTTT. Its translation: CASSVENRGETEAFF.

This sequence joins TRBV4-1 and TRBJ2-5; D may be TRBD1 (6 bases). V shed 4 bases and J shed 2 bases, with 8 bases lying between them. In germline, CDR1 is MGHRA, CDR2 YSYEKL. The CDR3 is 13 amino acids. The CDR3 here is CASSRGPQETQYF. The CDR3 DNA follows: TGCGCCAGCAGCCGGGGGCCTCAAGAGACCCAGTACTTC.

This clonotype was recorded many times. The rearrangement links TRBV14 to TRBJ1-6, with D possibly being TRBD1 (5 bases). CDR3 length: 14 residues. Trimming cost V 3 bases and J 7 bases, with 10 bases left between them. Germline V gives CDR1 SGHDN, CDR2 FVKESK. The CDR3 loop reads CASSHSGTNSPLHF. The CDR3 coding sequence is TGTGCCAGCAGCCATTCGGGGACGAATTCACCCCTCCACTTT.

In its sample, this clonotype was seen many times. The rearrangement joins TRBV7-6 to TRBJ2-7; D unresolved. Trimming took 0 bases from V and 3 from J, leaving 6 bases between them. The CDR3 totals 13 residues. Germline assignment: CDR1 SGHVS and CDR2 FNYEAQ. The CDR3 DNA is TGTGCCAGCAGCTTAGCTGATGGCTACGAGCAGTACTTC. Amino acid sequence: CASSLADGYEQYF.

This clonotype was detected many times. The chain carries TRBV5-1 and TRBJ2-5, with D perhaps TRBD1 (6 bases). Trimming took off 0 bases at V and 6 bases at J, with 15 bases between the two ends. Germline V CDR1 and CDR2: SGHRS, YFSETQ. CDR3 size: 15 residues. In DNA form, the CDR3 reads TGCGCCAGCAGCTTGGGGGACACTTCCCAGAAGACCCAGTACTTC. Its protein is CASSLGDTSQKTQYF.

This clonotype came up many times. DNA for the CDR3: TGTGCCACCAGCAGAGAAGGCGGGGACTCCTACGAGCAGTACTTC. This encodes CATSREGGDSYEQYF. The rearrangement links TRBV15 to TRBJ2-7; weak D call: TRBD2 (6 bases). The germline V gene encodes CDR1 LNHNV and CDR2 YYDKDF (reference sequence). Trimming stripped 0 bases from V and 0 bases from J, with 9 bases between. This CDR3 is built from 15 residues.

This clonotype was observed at least ten times. This chain uses TRBV12-3 or TRBV12-4 with TRBJ1-1; TRBD1 might be the D (5 bases). The CDR3 sequence is 13 residues long. V was cut by 6 bases and J by 7 bases, with 15 bases left in between. In nucleotides, the CDR3 is TGTGCCAGCAGGGTAGGGACCGCACGTGAAGCTTTCTTT. Encoded protein: CASRVGTAREAFF.

The table lists this clonotype with many counts. The chain carries TRBV10-3 and TRBJ2-3; possible D gene TRBD2, 5 bases. The CDR3 is 14 residues long. The germline V and J ends were trimmed by 3 bases and 2 bases, with 9 bases remaining between them. Germline V gene data show CDR1 as ENHRY and CDR2 as SYGVKD. The CDR3 loop is CAISDALATDTQYF. In DNA form, the CDR3 reads TGTGCCATCAGTGATGCGCTAGCCACAGATACGCAGTATTTT.

A remark on this clonotype: This sequence may be a read error, since a much larger clone differs from it by one base. The chain joins TRBV20-1 to TRBJ1-2; TRBD1 is a possible D gene (5 bases). Germline CDR1 is DFQATT and CDR2 is SNEGSKA (reference sequence). CDR3 length: 12 residues. This chain's CDR3 is CSAPQGGHGHTF. DNA for the CDR3: TGCAGTGCTCCGCAGGGTGGGCATGGCCACACCTTC.

This clonotype has a count of ten or more. This chain's CDR3 is CASSLINEKLFF. DNA of the CDR3: TGTGCCAGCAGCTTAATAAATGAAAAACTGTTTTTT. The chain combines TRBV7-9 with TRBJ1-4; D is undetermined. V was clipped by 2 bases and J by 5 bases, with 3 bases between them. Germline V gene data show CDR1 as SEHNR and CDR2 as FQNEAQ (reference sequence). This CDR3 spans 12 amino acids.

There are many counts of this clonotype. CDR3 in amino acids: CAIKDRRGVSDTQYF. Written as DNA, the CDR3 is TGTGCCATCAAAGACAGGCGGGGGGTATCAGATACGCAGTATTTT. V is TRBV10-3 and J is TRBJ2-3; 8 bases are shared with TRBD2. Trimming at V came to 7 bases and at J to 4 bases, leaving 10 bases not matched to a gene. The germline V gene has CDR1 ENHRY and CDR2 SYGVKD. The CDR3 sequence is 15 residues long.

This clonotype was recorded at least ten times. The chain couples TRBV11-2 to TRBJ2-1, with TRBD2 matching 11 bases. The CDR3 length is 17 residues. The ends lost 6 bases at V and 7 bases at J; junction bases unmatched: 14. CDR1 is SGHAT and CDR2 is FQNNGV in the germline V gene. This CDR3 reads CASSLDQTSGAKNEQFF. DNA for the CDR3: TGTGCCAGCAGTCTTGACCAGACTAGCGGGGCTAAGAATGAGCAGTTCTTC.

The table lists this clonotype with many counts. This sequence joins TRBV20-1 and TRBJ2-5, with D perhaps given as TRBD1 or TRBD2 (5 bases each). Between the trimmed V and J ends, which lost 3 bases and 0 bases, there was a span of 20 bases. CDR1 is DFQATT and CDR2 is SNEGSKA in the germline V gene (reference sequence). The CDR3 totals 17 residues. CDR3 nucleotide sequence: TGCAGTGCTAGGGAGATGAGGGGTGTAAACAACCAAGAGACCCAGTACTTC. It translates to CSAREMRGVNNQETQYF.

The table lists this clonotype with a few counts. This chain uses TRBV12-3 or TRBV12-4 with TRBJ2-5, with 8 bases lining up with TRBD1. The CDR3 is 14 amino acids. V shed 5 bases, J shed 4 bases, and the junction held 6 bases outside the gene matches. This CDR3 is CASSADRVGETQYF. The CDR3 bases are TGTGCCAGCAGTGCGGACAGGGTTGGAGAGACCCAGTACTTC.

The chain carries TRBV19 and TRBJ2-3, with no clear D. Trimming shortened V by 7 bases and J by 3 bases, and 17 bases separated the two germline ends. The CDR3 is 15 residues long. Germline V lookup: CDR1 LNHDA, CDR2 SQIVND (reference sequence). The CDR3 coding sequence is TGTGCCAGTACCCTCTATTTCGCCGATACAGATACGCAGTATTTT. Amino acid sequence: CASTLYFADTDTQYF.

This clonotype was found many times. The CDR3 DNA reads as TGTGCCAGCAGCCAAGTATGGACAGGGGCCGTCGAGCAGTACTTC. Protein sequence: CASSQVWTGAVEQYF. The chain is built from TRBV3-1 and TRBJ2-7; 9 bases agree with TRBD1. CDR3 length: 15 amino acids. The trim removed 1 base at V and 6 bases at J, leaving 7 bases unmatched. Germline-derived CDR1 and CDR2 are LGHDT and YNNKEL (reference sequence).

This clonotype was found many times. V and J are TRBV20-1 and TRBJ2-4; D remains ambiguous. This CDR3 has 11 residues. CDR1 is DFQATT, CDR2 SNEGSKA, per germline (reference sequence). Trimming pared 0 bases from V and 15 bases from J, leaving 12 bases between. The CDR3: CSAREYDNRYF. Written as DNA, the CDR3 is TGCAGTGCTAGAGAATACGACAATAGGTACTTC.

Many counts were recorded for this clonotype. V and J are TRBV20-1 and TRBJ2-3; perhaps D is TRBD1 or TRBD2 (6 bases each). The CDR3 is made up of 15 amino acids. Germline assignment: CDR1 DFQATT and CDR2 SNEGSKA (reference sequence). The V end was cut by 4 bases, the J end by 5 bases, with 19 bases between. CDR3 coding DNA: TGCAGTGCTACCCCTCCTCGGGGGCGGGAAGATACGCAGTATTTT. Its protein product is CSATPPRGREDTQYF.

This clonotype has a count of ten or more. V gene TRBV6-5 combines with J gene TRBJ1-2, with D possibly being TRBD1 (5 bases). This CDR3 is built from 12 residues. The V gene lost 6 bases and the J gene lost 5 bases, with 10 bases spanning the gap. Germline V gene sequence: CDR1 MNHEY, CDR2 SVGAGI. The CDR3 bases are TGTGCCAGCAGCAATGGGGGGTATGGCTACACCTTC. Translation: CASSNGGYGYTF.

This clonotype was recorded many times. The chain has TRBV29-1 and TRBJ2-7; 7 positions agree with TRBD1. Germline V CDR1 and CDR2: SQVTM, ANQGSEA. Trimming took 4 bases from V and 6 from J; bases not matched to a gene: 6. The CDR3 is 12 amino acids. CDR3 sequence reads: CSVVGQVREQYF. CDR3 nucleotide sequence: TGCAGCGTTGTTGGACAGGTCCGCGAGCAGTACTTC.

This clonotype occurred many times. V usage is TRBV7-9 and J usage is TRBJ2-5; 7 bases fit TRBD1. The J segment lost 4 bases and the V segment lost 4 bases, leaving 6 bases of the junction unmatched. Germline V lookup: CDR1 SEHNR, CDR2 FQNEAQ (reference sequence). This CDR3 comprises 14 residues. In nucleotides, the CDR3 is TGTGCCAGCAGCTCCGACAGGGTGAGAGAGACCCAGTACTTC. This translates into CASSSDRVRETQYF.

This clonotype appeared many times. The V and J genes are TRBV5-1 and TRBJ2-5; 9 bases match TRBD2. V dropped 4 bases and J dropped 1; count of bases not matched to a gene: 5. CDR3 length equals 15 residues. From germline, CDR1 is SGHRS and CDR2 YFSETQ. The CDR3 loop is CASSPPSGTQETQYF. DNA for the CDR3: TGCGCCAGCAGCCCCCCTAGCGGGACCCAAGAGACCCAGTACTTC.